This record covers a single T cell receptor beta chain. Antigen: not known. Profiling relied on immunoSEQ multiplex PCR, and the TCRdb table lists in-frame clones only, not all of them. The sample includes some 50,000 clones, roughly 84% seen only once; the top ten take about 0.42%. This entry comes from a study of graft-versus-host responses after intestinal transplantation. Study at large: Following induction with anti-thymocyte globulin, all recipients were given tacrolimus and steroids for around three years.

Findings and limits, study-wide: Analysis identified GvH clones in recipient marrow, with some appearing first in ileum or blood. Peak circulating GvH clone levels tracked with early post-transplant HvG declines.

The source material was unstimulated CD4+ T cells sorted from spleen or lymph node cells, sampled before transplant. The clonotype comes from a human donor who was the organ donor for an intestinal transplant.

In DNA, the CDR3 is TGTGCCTGGAGTGTACAACTAGGCATTTACAATGAGCAGTTCTTC. This translates into CAWSVQLGIYNEQFF. The chain links TRBV30 to TRBJ2-1; D is possibly TRBD2 (5 bases). From germline, CDR1 is GTSNPN and CDR2 SVGIG (reference sequence). V gave up 0 bases and J gave up 4 bases, with 13 bases separating them. CDR3 length: 15 amino acids. Supplemented by reference TRBV30 and TRBJ2-1, the full variable domain reads SQTIHQWPATLVQPVGSPLSLECTVEGTSNPNLYWYRQAAGRGLQLLFYSVGIGQISSEVPQNLSASRPQDRQFILSSKKLLLSDSGFYLCAWSVQLGIYNEQFFGPGTRLTVL.